This TCR beta chain was captured by sequencing in a study of identical twins. General study points: There was more out-of-frame TCR alpha sharing in monozygotic twins than models estimated.

In TCRdb, the 5' RACE reads were re-called with MiXCR into one record per CDR3 protein. Of about 890,000 distinct CDR3 sequences in the sample, about 12% were seen once. This clonotype was seen many times. Antigen unknown. Germline CDR1 ENHRY, CDR2 SYGVKD. This CDR3 has 16 residues. J lost 3 bases, V lost 0 bases, and 2 bases had no gene match. In addition, the sample was reused for a study of yellow fever vaccine responses in identical twins.

The genes are TRBV10-3 and TRBJ2-1; 10 nucleotides match TRBD2. The material sequenced was PBMCs. This sequence was found in a woman under 30 in good health. CDR3 sequence reads: CAISESTSGNYNEQFF. The CDR3 region has the DNA TGTGCCATCAGTGAGTCTACTAGCGGGAACTACAATGAGCAGTTCTTC.